The 22 T cell receptor beta chains listed next were all sequenced from one sample in a study of T cell responses to AZD1222 COVID-19 vaccine. TCRdb's copy holds only in-frame clones and misses some; the assay was immunoSEQ multiplex PCR. The repertoire includes 180,000 or so clones, roughly 90% of them detected once, and approximately 1.6% sits in the top ten. The sample consisted of peripheral blood, taken 28 days after the second AZD1222 dose. The receptors here all came from an adult who received the AZD1222 COVID-19 vaccine.

J is TRBJ2-7 and V is TRBV7-2; 7 bases match TRBD1. The germline V gene encodes CDR1 SGHTA and CDR2 FQGNSA. The V segment lost 2 bases and the J segment 6 bases; nucleotides outside the gene matches: 7. The CDR3 is 14 residues long. CDR3 in amino acids: CASSLKGALPEQYF. The CDR3 DNA follows: TGTGCCAGCAGCTTAAAGGGGGCGCTCCCCGAGCAGTACTTC.

The chain uses TRBV3-1 (or the pseudogene TRBV3-2) and TRBJ1-2; D not certain. Between the trimmed V and J ends, which lost 2 bases and 4 bases, there was a span of 8 bases. Germline V lookup: CDR1 LGHDT, CDR2 YNNKEL (reference sequence). This CDR3 spans 13 amino acids. CDR3 sequence (DNA): TGTGCCAGCAGCCAAATGGGGTCCTATGGCTACACCTTC. This codes for CASSQMGSYGYTF.

This chain links TRBV7-8 with TRBJ2-2; D ambiguous. V lost 5 bases to trimming and J lost 4 bases, with 8 bases between them. The CDR3 loop spans 13 amino acids. Looked up from germline, CDR1 is SGHVS and CDR2 is FQNEAQ. The CDR3 DNA is TGTGCCAGCAGCCCCCGATTCACCGGGGAGCTGTTTTTT. It codes for CASSPRFTGELFF.

Only one count was recorded for this clone. The chain joins TRBV6-5 to TRBJ2-5; 13 nucleotides agree with TRBD2. CDR3 length: 16 amino acids. CDR1 is MNHEY, CDR2 SVGAGI, per germline. J gave up 2 bases and V 0 bases, and 0 bases lay outside the gene matches. The CDR3 is CASSYSTSGGQETQYF. CDR3 sequence (DNA): TGTGCCAGCAGTTACTCGACTAGCGGGGGGCAAGAGACCCAGTACTTC.

The chain joins TRBV11-2 to TRBJ2-7; no reliable D call. Germline CDR1 reads SGHAT; CDR2 reads FQNNGV. Trimming stripped 2 bases from V and 2 bases from J, with 10 bases between. This CDR3 contains 14 residues. Written as DNA, the CDR3 is TGTGCCAGCAGCTTAAATACCTTCGCCTACGAGCAGTACTTC. It encodes CASSLNTFAYEQYF. Based on the CDR3 plus reference TRBV11-2 and TRBJ2-7, the full variable domain is EAGVAQSPRYKIIEKRQSVAFWCNPISGHATLYWYQQILGQGPKLLIQFQNNGVVDDSQLPKDRFSAERLKGVDSTLKIQPAKLEDSAVYLCASSLNTFAYEQYFGPGTRLTVT.

The chain is built from TRBV7-8 and TRBJ2-7; TRBD2 agrees at 9 bases. The CDR3 extends over 17 amino acids. Trimming took 1 base from V and 4 from J; bases not matched to a gene: 11. Germline loops: CDR1 SGHVS, CDR2 FQNEAQ. CDR3 in DNA: TGTGCCAGCAGCTTAGAGTCCTTGCGACTAGCGGTGTACGAGCAGTACTTC. It codes for CASSLESLRLAVYEQYF.

The chain is built from TRBV3-1 (or the pseudogene TRBV3-2) and TRBJ2-2; 13 positions agree with TRBD2. This CDR3 contains 17 residues. Trimming at V came to 0 bases and at J to 4 bases, leaving 2 bases not matched to a gene. Germline CDR1 LGHDT, CDR2 YNNKEL (reference sequence). CDR3 DNA sequence: TGTGCCAGCAGCCAAGATAGACTAGCGGGAGGCACCGGGGAGCTGTTTTTT. Protein: CASSQDRLAGGTGELFF.

This chain uses TRBV4-1 with TRBJ1-5, with D possibly being TRBD1 (5 bases). Germline loops: CDR1 MGHRA, CDR2 YSYEKL. The CDR3 contains 16 residues. Trimming removed 0 bases from V and 2 bases from J, with 11 bases in between. CDR3: CASSQEYRRRNQPQHF. The CDR3, as DNA: TGCGCCAGCAGCCAAGAGTACAGGCGGCGCAATCAGCCCCAGCATTTT.

A single count supports this clone. This rearrangement joins TRBV30 to TRBJ2-4, with a possible D match to TRBD2 (6 bases). V lost 4 bases and J 0 bases, leaving 16 bases between the germline ends. The CDR3 is 16 amino acids. Germline loops: CDR1 GTSNPN, CDR2 SVGIG (reference sequence). The CDR3 is CAWTEAGRIAKNIQYF. The CDR3 DNA reads TGTGCCTGGACCGAGGCGGGACGCATAGCCAAAAACATTCAGTACTTC.

The chain has TRBV28 and TRBJ1-5; no clear D. This CDR3 contains 17 residues. The germline V gene encodes CDR1 MDHEN and CDR2 SYDVKM. V gave up 5 bases and J gave up 3 bases, with 20 bases separating them. The chain's CDR3 is CASSPSIVARPNQPQHF. Here the CDR3 DNA reads TGTGCCAGCAGTCCTTCCATCGTGGCCCGACCCAATCAGCCCCAGCATTTT.

The rearrangement uses TRBV5-1 and TRBJ1-1; a weak D match, TRBD1 (6 bases). Germline V gene sequence: CDR1 SGHRS, CDR2 YFSETQ. This CDR3 contains 16 residues. V lost 1 base, J lost 1 base, and 14 bases lay in between. The CDR3 DNA reads as TGCGCCAGCAGCTTGCGGGGGGCCGGGGGGAACACTGAAGCTTTCTTT. Translating gives CASSLRGAGGNTEAFF. The entire variable domain, with the rest obtained from reference TRBV5-1 and TRBJ1-1, is as follows: KAGVTQTPRYLIKTRGQQVTLSCSPISGHRSVSWYQQTPGQGLQFLFEYFSETQRNKGNFPGRFSGRQFSNSRSEMNVSTLELGDSALYLCASSLRGAGGNTEAFFGQGTRLTVV.

The rearrangement joins TRBV18 to TRBJ2-7; the match to TRBD1 covers 7 bases. This CDR3 region has 12 residues. V lost 6 bases to trimming and J lost 6 bases; unmatched junction nucleotides: 5. Germline V lookup: CDR1 KGHSH, CDR2 LQKENI. For the CDR3, the DNA is TGTGCCAGCTCTAGACAGGGAGTCGAGCAGTACTTC. Its translation: CASSRQGVEQYF.

The chain couples TRBV30 to TRBJ2-2, with a weak D call TRBD2 (6 bases). This CDR3 spans 14 amino acids. The V and J ends lost 8 bases and 7 bases respectively, with 20 bases between them. The germline CDR1 and CDR2 sequences are GTSNPN and SVGIG (reference sequence). Written as DNA, the CDR3 is TGTGCCCGACCGGGGGACTCGTCGAGCGGGGAGCTGTTTTTT. It yields the protein CARPGDSSSGELFF.

The chain recombines TRBV6-5 with TRBJ1-5, with D hard to call. V was cut by 7 bases and J by 6 bases, with 13 bases left in between. The germline V gene has CDR1 MNHEY and CDR2 SVGAGI. The CDR3 spans 13 residues. The CDR3 protein is CASTLDKFQPQHF. The CDR3 DNA reads TGTGCCAGCACCTTAGACAAGTTTCAGCCCCAGCATTTT.

The chain is built from TRBV30 and TRBJ2-1, with D possibly matching TRBD1 (6 bases). In germline, CDR1 is GTSNPN, CDR2 SVGIG (reference sequence). Trimming removed 0 bases at V and 7 bases at J, with 16 bases between. The CDR3 is made up of 15 amino acids. In DNA, the CDR3 is TGTGCCTGGAGTGTACAGGGCGTATATGGGAATGAGCAGTTCTTC. This gives the protein CAWSVQGVYGNEQFF.

The chain combines TRBV13 with TRBJ1-2; the match to TRBD1 covers 8 bases. Germline CDR1 PRHDT, CDR2 FYEKMQ (reference sequence). The ends lost 6 bases at V and 5 bases at J; junction bases unmatched: 8. This CDR3 comprises 14 residues. This CDR3 is CASSPGQGKYGYTF. Here the CDR3 DNA reads TGTGCCAGCAGTCCCGGACAGGGCAAGTATGGCTACACCTTC.

This clone occurred once. This chain links TRBV7-8 with TRBJ1-3, with 7 nucleotides matching TRBD1. V lost 5 bases and J lost 0; bases outside the gene matches: 7. The CDR3 consists of 16 residues. The germline CDR1 and CDR2 sequences are SGHVS and FQNEAQ. The CDR3 DNA is TGTGCCAGCAGCGCGGACAGGATAAACTCTGGAAACACCATATATTTT. This encodes CASSADRINSGNTIYF.

A remark on this clone: Other DNA sequences in this sample translate to the same CDR3. V gene TRBV9 combines with J gene TRBJ2-1; no clear D gene. CDR1 and CDR2 (germline): SGDLS, YYNGEE. The CDR3 covers 15 residues. Trimming pared 0 bases from V and 0 bases from J, leaving 7 bases between. The CDR3 nucleotides are TGTGCCAGCAGCGTAGCGGCGAGCTCCTACAATGAGCAGTTCTTC. Protein sequence: CASSVAASSYNEQFF. The variable domain in full, completed from reference TRBV9 and TRBJ2-1, reads DSGVTQTPKHLITATGQRVTLRCSPRSGDLSVYWYQQSLDQGLQFLIQYYNGEERAKGNILERFSAQQFPDLHSELNLSSLELGDSALYFCASSVAASSYNEQFFGPGTRLTVL.

This sequence joins TRBV9 and TRBJ1-1, with a possible D match to TRBD1 (5 bases). The CDR3 has 13 amino acids. The germline gives CDR1 SGDLS, CDR2 YYNGEE. The V and J ends lost 2 bases and 7 bases respectively, with 12 bases between them. The CDR3 loop is CASSVTGGIEAFF. In nucleotides, the CDR3 is TGTGCCAGCAGCGTCACTGGGGGGATTGAAGCTTTCTTT.

The rearrangement links TRBV11-2 to TRBJ1-2; a possible D gene is TRBD1 (5 bases). The CDR3 covers 15 residues. Germline CDR1 and CDR2: SGHAT and FQNNGV. V shed 3 bases and J shed 4 bases, with 15 bases lying between them. CDR3 DNA sequence: TGTGCCAGCAGCTTTGGCCGGGGCGCCGGCTATGGCTACACCTTC. Its translation is CASSFGRGAGYGYTF.

The chain is built from TRBV5-1 and TRBJ1-5, with a tentative D call TRBD1 (6 bases). CDR1 and CDR2 (germline): SGHRS, YFSETQ. V lost 0 bases and J 9 bases, leaving 13 bases between the germline ends. The CDR3 totals 14 residues. CDR3 loop: CASSLVGGVGPQHF. CDR3 DNA sequence: TGCGCCAGCAGCTTGGTGGGGGGCGTAGGGCCCCAGCATTTT.

The chain is built from TRBV9 and TRBJ1-2; 7 nucleotides line up with TRBD1. Germline V gene sequence: CDR1 SGDLS, CDR2 YYNGEE. With V trimmed by 3 bases and J by 8 bases, 16 bases remained unmatched. This CDR3 is built from 16 residues. The CDR3: CASSAQPDRVLWGYTF. The CDR3 nucleotides are TGTGCCAGCAGCGCCCAACCCGACAGGGTATTATGGGGCTACACCTTC.